This T cell receptor beta chain was sequenced during a study of beta chain features in type 1 diabetes. Notes on the study in general: PCR might show a preference for shorter templates, equally across patients and controls.

The investigators reverse transcribed all of the isolated RNA, so they sequenced expressed TCRB transcripts. The average output of naive, central memory and regulatory T cell samples was 3 million to 4 million reads. Assay: immunoSEQ multiplex PCR; the TCRdb copy retains only in-frame clones and omits some. The data contain around 150,000 clones, 6.9% of them singletons. Averaging about 120 mL, one heparinised blood draw was given by each donor. CD45RO/CCR7/CD25/CD127/CD95/CD27 separated CD4+ naive, central memory, regulatory and stem cell-like memory cells by sorting. V lost 3 bases and J lost 3; bases outside the gene matches: 9. The CDR3 contains 17 residues. Germline V gene data show CDR1 as KGHSH and CDR2 as LQKENI. On this clone: Its antigen is unknown.

The rearrangement uses TRBV18 and TRBJ2-1, with 9 bases aligning to TRBD2. The sequence came from a woman younger than 45 in good health. The sequenced material came from central memory CD4+ T cells from blood. DNA of the CDR3: TGTGCCAGCTCACCCCTATCGGCTAGCGGGGACTACAATGAGCAGTTCTTC. As protein: CASSPLSASGDYNEQFF.